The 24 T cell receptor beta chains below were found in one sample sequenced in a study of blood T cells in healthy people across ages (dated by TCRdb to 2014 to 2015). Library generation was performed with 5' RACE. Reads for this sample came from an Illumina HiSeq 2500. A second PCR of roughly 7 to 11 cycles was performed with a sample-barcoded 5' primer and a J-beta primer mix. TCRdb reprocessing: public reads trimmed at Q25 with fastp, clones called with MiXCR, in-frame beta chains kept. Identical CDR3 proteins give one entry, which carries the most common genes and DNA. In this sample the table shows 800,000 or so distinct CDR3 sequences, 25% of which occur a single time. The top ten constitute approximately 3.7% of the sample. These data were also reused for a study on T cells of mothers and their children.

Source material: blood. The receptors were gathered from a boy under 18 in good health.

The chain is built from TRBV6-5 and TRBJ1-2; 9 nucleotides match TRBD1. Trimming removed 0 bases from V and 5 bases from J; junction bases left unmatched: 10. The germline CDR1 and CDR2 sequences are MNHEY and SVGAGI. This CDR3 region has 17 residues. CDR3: CASSYSTGGEWQYGYTF. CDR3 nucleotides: TGTGCCAGCAGTTACTCAACAGGGGGCGAGTGGCAGTATGGCTACACCTTC.

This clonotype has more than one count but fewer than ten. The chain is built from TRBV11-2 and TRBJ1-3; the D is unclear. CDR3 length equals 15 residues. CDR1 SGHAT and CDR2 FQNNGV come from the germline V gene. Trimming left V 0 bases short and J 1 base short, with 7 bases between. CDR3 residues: CASSLDWGSGNTIYF. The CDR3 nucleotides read TGTGCCAGCAGCTTAGACTGGGGTTCTGGAAACACCATATATTTT.

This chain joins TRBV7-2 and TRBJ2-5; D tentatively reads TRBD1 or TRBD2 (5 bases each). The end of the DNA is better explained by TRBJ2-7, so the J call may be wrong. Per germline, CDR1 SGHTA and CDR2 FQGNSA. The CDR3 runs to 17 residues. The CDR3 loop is CASGTPTWGIPSYEQYF. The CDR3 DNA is TGTGCCAGCGGGACGCCTACCTGGGGGATCCCTTCCTACGAGCAGTACTTC.

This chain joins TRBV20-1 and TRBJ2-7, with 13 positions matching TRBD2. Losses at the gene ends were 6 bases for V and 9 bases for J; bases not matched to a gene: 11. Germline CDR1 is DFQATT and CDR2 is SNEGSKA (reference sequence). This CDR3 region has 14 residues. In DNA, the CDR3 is TGCAGTGCCCTATCCGGACTAGCGGGAGTGGGGCAGTACTTC. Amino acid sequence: CSALSGLAGVGQYF.

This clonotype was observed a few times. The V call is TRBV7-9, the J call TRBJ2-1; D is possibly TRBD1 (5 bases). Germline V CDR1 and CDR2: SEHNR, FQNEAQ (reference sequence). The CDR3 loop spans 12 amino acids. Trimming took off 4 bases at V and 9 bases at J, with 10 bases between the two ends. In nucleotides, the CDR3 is TGTGCCAGCAGCTCCAGGGAAATTGAGCAGTTCTTC. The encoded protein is CASSSREIEQFF.

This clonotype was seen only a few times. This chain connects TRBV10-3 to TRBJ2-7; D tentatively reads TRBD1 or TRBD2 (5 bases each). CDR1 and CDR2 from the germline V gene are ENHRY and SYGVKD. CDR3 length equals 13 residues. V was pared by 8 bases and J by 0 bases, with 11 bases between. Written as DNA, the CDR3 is TGTGCCATCCGAGGGGCAAACTCCTACGAGCAGTACTTC. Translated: CAIRGANSYEQYF.

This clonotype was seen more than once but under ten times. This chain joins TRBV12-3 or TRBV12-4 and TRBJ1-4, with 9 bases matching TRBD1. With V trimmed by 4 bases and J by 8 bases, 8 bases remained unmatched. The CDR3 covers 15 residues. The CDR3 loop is CASSSSDRGSEKLFF. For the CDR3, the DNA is TGTGCCAGCAGTTCCTCGGACAGGGGAAGCGAAAAACTGTTTTTT.

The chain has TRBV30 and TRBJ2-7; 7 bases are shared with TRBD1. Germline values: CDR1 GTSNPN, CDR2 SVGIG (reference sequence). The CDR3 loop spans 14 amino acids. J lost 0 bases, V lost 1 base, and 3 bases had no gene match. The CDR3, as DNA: TGTGCCTGGAGTGATTACAGGGGCTCCTACGAGCAGTACTTC. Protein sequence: CAWSDYRGSYEQYF.

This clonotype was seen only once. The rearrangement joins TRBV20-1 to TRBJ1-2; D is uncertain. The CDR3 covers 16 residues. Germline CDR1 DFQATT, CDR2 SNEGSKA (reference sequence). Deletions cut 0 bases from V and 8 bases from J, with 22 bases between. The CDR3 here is CSAREGRVLGNAGYTF. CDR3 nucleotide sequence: TGCAGTGCTAGAGAAGGCCGCGTCCTGGGGAATGCGGGCTACACCTTC.

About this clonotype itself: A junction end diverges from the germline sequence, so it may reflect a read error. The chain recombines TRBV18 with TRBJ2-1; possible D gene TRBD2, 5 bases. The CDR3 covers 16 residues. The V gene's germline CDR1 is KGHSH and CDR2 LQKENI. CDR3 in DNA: TGTGCCAGCTCACCGACTACGTCAGTCTCCCACAATGAGCAGTCCTTC. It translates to CASSPTTSVSHNEQSF.

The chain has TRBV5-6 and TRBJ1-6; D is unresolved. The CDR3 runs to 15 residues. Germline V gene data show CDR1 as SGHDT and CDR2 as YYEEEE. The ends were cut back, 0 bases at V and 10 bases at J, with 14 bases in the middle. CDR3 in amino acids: CASSLEAYEGSPLHF. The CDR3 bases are TGTGCCAGCAGCTTGGAGGCCTACGAAGGATCACCCCTCCACTTT.

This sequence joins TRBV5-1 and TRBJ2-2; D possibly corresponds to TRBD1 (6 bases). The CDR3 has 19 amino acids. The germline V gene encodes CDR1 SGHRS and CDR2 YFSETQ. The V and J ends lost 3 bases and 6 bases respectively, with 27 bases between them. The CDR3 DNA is TGCGCCAGCAGCTACAGTCCGGGACACCCCGGTCGTGCGGCCGGGGAGCTGTTTTTT. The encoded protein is CASSYSPGHPGRAAGELFF.

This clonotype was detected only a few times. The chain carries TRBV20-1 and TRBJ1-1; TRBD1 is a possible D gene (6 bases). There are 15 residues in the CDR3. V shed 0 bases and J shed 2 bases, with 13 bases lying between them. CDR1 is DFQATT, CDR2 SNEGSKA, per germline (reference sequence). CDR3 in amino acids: CSAREEGELNTEAFF. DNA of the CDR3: TGCAGTGCTAGAGAGGAGGGGGAACTTAACACTGAAGCTTTCTTT.

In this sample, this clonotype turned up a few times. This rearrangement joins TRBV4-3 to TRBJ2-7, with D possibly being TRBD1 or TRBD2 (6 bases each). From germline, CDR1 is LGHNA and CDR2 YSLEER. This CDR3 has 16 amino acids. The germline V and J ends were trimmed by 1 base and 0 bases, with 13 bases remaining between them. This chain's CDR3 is CASSQGRGTLSYEQYF. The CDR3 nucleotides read TGCGCCAGCAGCCAAGGACGCGGGACACTCTCCTACGAGCAGTACTTC.

The CDR3 sequence is CASSEKGQALNTEAFF. The DNA for the CDR3 is TGTGCCAGCAGTGAAAAGGGACAGGCGTTAAACACTGAAGCTTTCTTT. J is TRBJ1-1 and V is TRBV6-1; 8 bases fit TRBD1. V was pared by 2 bases and J by 2 bases, with 7 bases of the junction left unmatched. The CDR3 totals 16 residues. CDR1 and CDR2 (germline): MNHNS, SASEGT.

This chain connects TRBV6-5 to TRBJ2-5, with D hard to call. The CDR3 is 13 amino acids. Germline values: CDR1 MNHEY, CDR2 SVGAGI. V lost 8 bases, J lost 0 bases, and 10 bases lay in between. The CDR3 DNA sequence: TGTGCCAGCGGACCCAGGTACCAAGAGACCCAGTACTTC. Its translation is CASGPRYQETQYF.

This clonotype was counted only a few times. CDR3 protein: CSASGGVLNTQYF. CDR3 in DNA: TGCAGTGCTAGCGGGGGGGTTTTAAATACGCAGTATTTT. The genes are TRBV20-1 and TRBJ2-3; 8 positions match TRBD2. The CDR3 covers 13 residues. Germline V gene sequence: CDR1 DFQATT, CDR2 SNEGSKA (reference sequence). V lost 3 bases, J lost 7 bases, and 6 bases stayed unmatched.

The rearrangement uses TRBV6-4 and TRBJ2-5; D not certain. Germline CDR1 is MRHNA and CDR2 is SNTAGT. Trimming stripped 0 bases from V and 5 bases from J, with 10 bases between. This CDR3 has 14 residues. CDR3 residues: CASSDSGSPETQYF. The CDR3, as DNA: TGTGCCAGCAGTGACTCAGGCTCCCCGGAGACCCAGTACTTC.

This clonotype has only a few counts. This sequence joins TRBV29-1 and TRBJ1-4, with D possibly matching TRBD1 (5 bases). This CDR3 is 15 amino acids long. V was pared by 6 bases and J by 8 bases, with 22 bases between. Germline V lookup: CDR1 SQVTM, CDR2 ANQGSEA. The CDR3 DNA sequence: TGCAGCGTGAGGGATCCAGGGTCGGTTTCCGAAAAACTGTTTTTT. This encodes CSVRDPGSVSEKLFF.

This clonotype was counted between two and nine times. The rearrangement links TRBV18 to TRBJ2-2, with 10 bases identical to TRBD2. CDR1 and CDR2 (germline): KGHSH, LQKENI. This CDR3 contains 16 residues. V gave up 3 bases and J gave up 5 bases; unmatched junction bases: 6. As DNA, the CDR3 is TGTGCCAGCTCACCCGCGGGACTAGCGAGAACCGGGGAGCTGTTTTTT. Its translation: CASSPAGLARTGELFF.

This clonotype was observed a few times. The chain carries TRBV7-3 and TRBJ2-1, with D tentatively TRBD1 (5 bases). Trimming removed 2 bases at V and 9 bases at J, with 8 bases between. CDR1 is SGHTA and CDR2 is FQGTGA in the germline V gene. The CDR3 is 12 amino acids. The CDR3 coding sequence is TGTGCCAGCAGCTTAGTCCAGGGTGAGCAGTTCTTC. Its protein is CASSLVQGEQFF.

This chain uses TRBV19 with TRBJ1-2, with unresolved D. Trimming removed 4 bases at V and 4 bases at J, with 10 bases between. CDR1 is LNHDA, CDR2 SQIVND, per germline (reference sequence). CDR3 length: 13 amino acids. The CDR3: CASSTRASYGYTF. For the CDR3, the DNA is TGTGCCAGTAGTACGAGGGCCAGCTATGGCTACACCTTC.

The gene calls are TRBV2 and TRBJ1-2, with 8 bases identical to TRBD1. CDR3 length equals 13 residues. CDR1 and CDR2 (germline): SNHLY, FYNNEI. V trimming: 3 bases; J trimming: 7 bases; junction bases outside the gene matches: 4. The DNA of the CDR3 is TGTGCCAGCAGTGATAGTCAGGGGGCTGGCTACACCTTC. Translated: CASSDSQGAGYTF.

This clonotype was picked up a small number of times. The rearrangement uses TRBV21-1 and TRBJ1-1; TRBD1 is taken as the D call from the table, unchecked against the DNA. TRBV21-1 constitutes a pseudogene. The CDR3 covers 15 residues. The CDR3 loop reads CASSVRTGMNTEAFF. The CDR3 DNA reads TGTGCCAGCAGCGTTCGGACGGGAATGAACACTGAAGCTTTCTTT.